The sequence of this TCR beta chain was determined in a study of blood T cell repertoires in COVID-19. Study at large: From T cells, B-cell-depleted T cells, or PBMCs came the material, which was cDNA or gDNA.

Trimming took 2 bases from V and 4 from J, leaving 11 bases between them. This CDR3 comprises 14 residues. Germline V gene data show CDR1 as MNHNS and CDR2 as SASEGT. Recovered Cohort 3 donors showed two negative PCRs, clearance, or symptom resolution. TCRdb's table, derived via immunoSEQ multiplex PCR, lists solely in-frame clones and lacks some. In the table there are fewer than 500,000 clones, 87% of which are singletons. Input material: PBMCs or T cells enriched from blood (not recorded which). This chain joins TRBV6-1 and TRBJ1-1; no reliable D call. The source is a woman younger than 30 who had recovered from COVID-19. The CDR3 spells CASSEPGGSTEAFF. Written as DNA, the CDR3 is TGTGCCAGCAGTGAACCTGGAGGGAGCACTGAAGCTTTCTTT.